This entry lists 5 T cell receptor beta chains sequenced from one sample in a study of CDR3 diversity in severe acne. TCRdb independently ran MiXCR on the PCR reads; one entry per CDR3 protein. The sample has some 84,000 distinct CDR3 sequences, 51% seen once. The specimen was blood. The receptors come from a male donor in good health, without acne.

The table lists this clonotype with a count of one. The junction departs from germline at one end; a sequencing error may be responsible. The genes are TRBV27 and TRBJ2-1, with TRBD1 matching over 9 bases. Germline V gene sequence: CDR1 MNHEY, CDR2 SMNVEV (reference sequence). This CDR3 contains 16 residues. CDR3: CACSLHHGQGTNEQFF. The DNA of the CDR3 is TGTGCCTGCAGTCTACACCACGGACAGGGGACCAATGAGCAGTTCTTC.

The rearrangement links TRBV6-5 to TRBJ2-7; 10 positions match TRBD1. The CDR3 consists of 14 residues. The ends lost 4 bases at V and 3 bases at J; junction bases unmatched: 3. Germline-derived CDR1 and CDR2 are MNHEY and SVGAGI. CDR3 in DNA: TGTGCCAGCAGTTCCCGGACAGGGGGCTACGAGCAGTACTTC. Encoded protein: CASSSRTGGYEQYF.

The chain carries TRBV7-9 and TRBJ1-2; D not certain. Trimming shortened V by 3 bases and J by 4 bases, and 12 bases separated the two germline ends. The CDR3 loop spans 14 amino acids. Germline CDR1 and CDR2: SEHNR and FQNEAQ (reference sequence). The CDR3 DNA follows: TGTGCCAGCAGCTTTTTTCCAGGTTCCTATGGCTACACCTTC. Encoded protein: CASSFFPGSYGYTF.

The sample holds many counts of this clonotype. This sequence joins TRBV29-1 and TRBJ2-5, with D maybe TRBD2 (5 bases). Germline CDR1 and CDR2: SQVTM and ANQGSEA. V shed 6 bases and J shed 4 bases, with 12 bases lying between them. CDR3 length: 12 amino acids. The CDR3 region has the DNA TGCAGCGTGCCTCTAGCCCCAGAGACCCAGTACTTC. Its translation: CSVPLAPETQYF. Based on the CDR3 plus reference TRBV29-1 and TRBJ2-5, the full variable domain is SAVISQKPSRDICQRGTSLTIQCQVDSQVTMMFWYRQQPGQSLTLIATANQGSEATYESGFVIDKFPISRPNLTFSTLTVSNMSPEDSSIYLCSVPLAPETQYFGPGTRLLVL.

This chain joins TRBV4-1 and TRBJ2-2, with D possibly being TRBD2 (5 bases). This CDR3 comprises 15 residues. The V end lost 5 bases, the J end lost 3 bases, and 13 bases lay between the germline ends. Per germline, CDR1 MGHRA and CDR2 YSYEKL. In DNA form, the CDR3 reads TGCGCCAGCAGCGAATCGGGGATCTACACCGGGGAGCTGTTTTTT. It specifies CASSESGIYTGELFF.